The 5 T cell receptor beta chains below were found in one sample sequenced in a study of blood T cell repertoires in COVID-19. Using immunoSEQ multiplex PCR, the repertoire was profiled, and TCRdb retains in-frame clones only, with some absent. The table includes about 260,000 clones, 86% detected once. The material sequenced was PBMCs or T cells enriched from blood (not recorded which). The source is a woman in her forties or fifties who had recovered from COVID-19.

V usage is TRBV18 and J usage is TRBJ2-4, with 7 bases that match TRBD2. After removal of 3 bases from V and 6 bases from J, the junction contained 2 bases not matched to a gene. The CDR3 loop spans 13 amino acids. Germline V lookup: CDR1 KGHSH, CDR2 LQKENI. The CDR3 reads CASSPGRGNIQYF. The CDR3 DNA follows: TGTGCCAGCTCACCTGGGAGGGGAAACATTCAGTACTTC.

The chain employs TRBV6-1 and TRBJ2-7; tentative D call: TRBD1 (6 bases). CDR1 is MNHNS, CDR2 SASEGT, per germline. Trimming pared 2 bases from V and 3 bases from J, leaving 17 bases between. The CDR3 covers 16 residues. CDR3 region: CASSEMSPGVGYEQYF. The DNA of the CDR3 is TGTGCCAGCAGTGAAATGTCGCCAGGGGTTGGCTACGAGCAGTACTTC.

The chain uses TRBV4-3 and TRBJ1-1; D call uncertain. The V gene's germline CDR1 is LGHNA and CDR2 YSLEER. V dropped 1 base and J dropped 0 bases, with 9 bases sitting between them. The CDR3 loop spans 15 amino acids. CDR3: CASSQVPGLNTEAFF. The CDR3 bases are TGCGCCAGCAGCCAAGTTCCGGGGTTGAACACTGAAGCTTTCTTT.

The CDR3 nucleotides read TGTGCCAGCAGCAAGACAGGGGCCGAGCAGTACTTC. This encodes CASSKTGAEQYF. J is TRBJ2-7 and V is TRBV6-2 or TRBV6-3; TRBD1 matches at 8 bases. CDR3 length: 12 amino acids. V lost 6 bases and J lost 6; bases outside the gene matches: 4. Germline V gene data show CDR1 as MNHEY and CDR2 as SVGEGT.

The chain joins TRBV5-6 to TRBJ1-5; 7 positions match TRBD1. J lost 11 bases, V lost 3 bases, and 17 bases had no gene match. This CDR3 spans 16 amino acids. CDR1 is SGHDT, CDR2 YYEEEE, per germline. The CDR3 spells CASSSTPGQTIEAQHF. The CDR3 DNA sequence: TGTGCCAGCAGCTCAACTCCGGGACAGACGATCGAAGCCCAGCATTTT.